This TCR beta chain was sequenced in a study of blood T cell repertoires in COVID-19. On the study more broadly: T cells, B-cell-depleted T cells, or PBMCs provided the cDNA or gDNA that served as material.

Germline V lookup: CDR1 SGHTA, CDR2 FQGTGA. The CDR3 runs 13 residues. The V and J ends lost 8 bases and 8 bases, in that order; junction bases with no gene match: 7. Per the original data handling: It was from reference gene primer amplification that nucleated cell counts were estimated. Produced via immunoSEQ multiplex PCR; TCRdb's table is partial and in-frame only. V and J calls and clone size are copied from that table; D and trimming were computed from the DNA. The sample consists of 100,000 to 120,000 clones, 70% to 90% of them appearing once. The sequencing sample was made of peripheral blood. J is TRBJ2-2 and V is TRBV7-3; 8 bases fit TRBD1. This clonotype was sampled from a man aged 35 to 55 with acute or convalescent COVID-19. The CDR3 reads CASGQGREGELFF. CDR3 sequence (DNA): TGTGCCAGCGGACAGGGACGAGAAGGGGAGCTGTTTTTT.